This paragraph reports one TCR beta chain. Antigen unknown. Everyone who donated was a healthy Caucasian. The length of the CDR3 is 14 residues. V lost 3 bases and J lost 9, with 20 bases in between. Per germline, CDR1 GTSNPN and CDR2 SVGIG (reference sequence). The data stem from a study of identical twins. TCRdb processed the 5' RACE reads anew with MiXCR; each CDR3 protein has one entry. The table includes approximately 590,000 distinct CDR3 sequences, nearly 10% detected once. Study observations and caveats: Its conclusions, products of cross-sectional statistical analysis, did not come from following the same donors. Sequences that were beta out-of-frame showed weaker excess twin sharing. Fewer insertions marked abundant cord blood beta clonotypes; young adult naive trended weakly, memory not at all.

This sample was shared with a second study, whose subject was yellow fever vaccine responses in identical twins.

Specimen: PBMCs. The TCR sequence derives from a woman aged 18-29 years in good health. The rearrangement links TRBV30 to TRBJ2-5; D possibly uses TRBD1 or TRBD2 (5 bases each). CDR3 coding DNA: TGTGCCTGGAGCGATGGGACGGCCGGAATGGCCCAGTACTTC. Its protein product is CAWSDGTAGMAQYF.